This TCR beta chain comes out of a study of blood T cells in healthy people across ages. Study-wide results and limits: Unsorted PBMCs prevented conclusive naive versus antigen-experienced comparison.

A J-beta primer mix and a sample-barcoded 5' primer were used in a second PCR of roughly 7 to 12 cycles. MiXCR, run by TCRdb on the 5' RACE reads, gives a single entry per CDR3 protein. The sample holds about 800,000 distinct CDR3 sequences, more than 35% seen once. This CDR3 contains 15 residues. Germline lookup yields CDR1 DFQATT and CDR2 SNEGSKA (reference sequence). The V segment lost 0 bases and the J segment 0 bases; nucleotides outside the gene matches: 1. Every sample gave at least 6 micrograms of total RNA when it was extracted. Details on this clonotype: The target antigen is unknown.

The chain has TRBV20-1 and TRBJ1-2; TRBD1 agrees at 10 bases. Sequenced material: blood. The sequence was collected from an elderly man in good health. The chain's CDR3 is CSARDGTGANYGYTF. The DNA of the CDR3 is TGCAGTGCTAGAGACGGGACAGGGGCTAACTATGGCTACACCTTC.